The clone carrying this T cell receptor beta chain was counted many times. This entry is derived from a study of T cells in Graves' hyperthyroidism and ophthalmopathy. With 6 bases removed from V and 3 bases from J, the gap between germline ends came to 6 bases. The CDR3 extends over 12 amino acids. CDR1 and CDR2 from the germline V gene are LNHDA and SQIVND (reference sequence). It was RNA transcripts that yielded the amplified TCR beta CDR3 regions. A first-round RT-PCR of the TCR CDR3 used the HTBI primer set. Each CDR3 protein is one row after TCRdb ran MiXCR on the multiplex PCR reads. The sample holds 600,000 to 750,000 distinct CDR3 sequences, roughly 17% seen once.

The V gene is TRBV19, the J gene TRBJ2-1; TRBD1 might be the D (5 bases). The sample was blood. This sequence was found in a man aged 50 or older with Graves' hyperthyroidism. CDR3 bases: TGTGCCAGTAGGACAGACTACAATGAGCAGTTCTTC. As protein: CASRTDYNEQFF. Full variable domain (remainder filled in from reference TRBV19 and TRBJ2-1): DGGITQSPKYLFRKEGQNVTLSCEQNLNHDAMYWYRQDPGQGLRLIYYSQIVNDFQKGDIAEGYSVSREKKESFPLTVTSAQKNPTAFYLCASRTDYNEQFFGPGTRLTVL.